This paragraph covers one TCR beta chain sequence. What it binds is not known. The germline V gene has CDR1 SGDLS and CDR2 YYNGEE. The V end was cut by 4 bases, the J end by 5 bases, with 14 bases between. The CDR3 has 14 residues. The PCR ran on 60 Vbeta and 13 Jbeta primers. Clones were read by immunoSEQ multiplex PCR, and TCRdb kept only the in-frame ones, dropping some. The sample gives 100,000 to 150,000 clones, 83% of which show up once; 0.95% to 1.5% is in the top ten. These data come from a study of cytomegalovirus exposure and HLA in healthy donors. Findings and caveats of the study: A previous analysis found most TCR beta V segments productive roughly 87% or roughly 30% of the time. Reportedly, a later analysis found an Asian-associated ancestry cluster had fewer N-insertions than the approximately 700-donor mean.

J is TRBJ2-3 and V is TRBV9, with D perhaps TRBD2 (6 bases). This sequence was found in a girl aged 2 to 9 in good health and CMV-seronegative. The sample was PBMCs. CDR3 bases: TGTGCCAGCAGCCCCTGGCAGGGAGGAGATACGCAGTATTTT. Residues: CASSPWQGGDTQYF.